The 31 T cell receptor beta chains below all came from one sample that was sequenced in a study of persistence of HIV-infected CD4 T cells. The libraries were made with immunoSEQ version 4 in survey mode. Produced via immunoSEQ multiplex PCR; TCRdb's table is partial and in-frame only. The sample yields roughly 41,000 clones, 80% seen once. The antigens of these receptors remain unknown. Cells were stimulated with CMV-infected fibroblast lysates at approximately 10 ug/mL. Memory cells lacking CD40L and CD69 with high CD45RO were sorted. The source material was CD4+ T cells sorted from PBMCs after approximately 18-hour stimulation, sampled from a patient who received antiretroviral therapy. These receptor sequences come from an adult man with HIV who was CMV-seropositive.

The J gene is TRBJ2-7, the V gene TRBV19, with 8 bases identical to TRBD1. This CDR3 has 15 residues. V was pared by 5 bases and J by 6 bases, with 12 bases of the junction left unmatched. The germline gives CDR1 LNHDA, CDR2 SQIVND (reference sequence). The CDR3 sequence is CASSLSMTGAGEQYF. CDR3 coding DNA: TGTGCCAGTAGTCTTTCCATGACAGGGGCAGGCGAGCAGTACTTC.

The J gene is TRBJ2-1, the V gene TRBV10-3; 7 nucleotides agree with TRBD2. CDR1 and CDR2 (germline): ENHRY, SYGVKD. After removal of 3 bases from V and 7 bases from J, the junction contained 9 bases not matched to a gene. This CDR3 spans 15 amino acids. CDR3 sequence (DNA): TGTGCCATCAGTGACTCGACTAGCAAGCTAAATGAGCAGTTCTTC. Protein sequence: CAISDSTSKLNEQFF.

The chain uses TRBV7-6 and TRBJ2-7, with a weak D call TRBD1 (5 bases). This CDR3 is 13 amino acids long. Trimming removed 4 bases at V and 3 bases at J, with 10 bases between. Per germline, CDR1 SGHVS and CDR2 FNYEAQ. Here the CDR3 DNA reads TGTGCCAGCAGCTGGGGCGGCAGCTACGAGCAGTACTTC. Translated, it gives CASSWGGSYEQYF.

The chain links TRBV7-3 to TRBJ2-1, with 15 nucleotides matching TRBD2. Germline CDR1 is SGHTA and CDR2 is FQGTGA. This CDR3 is built from 17 residues. V trimming: 3 bases; J trimming: 6 bases; junction bases outside the gene matches: 6. CDR3 DNA: TGTGCCAGCAGCTTCTCCGGGACTAGCGGGGGGTTCAATGAGCAGTTCTTC. It codes for CASSFSGTSGGFNEQFF.

The V gene is TRBV6-1, the J gene TRBJ1-5; D possibly corresponds to TRBD1 (5 bases). Germline V lookup: CDR1 MNHNS, CDR2 SASEGT. The CDR3 contains 15 residues. V was shortened by 3 bases and J by 0 bases, with 9 bases between the two germline ends. CDR3 DNA: TGTGCCAGCAGTGATCAGGGTCATAGCAATCAGCCCCAGCATTTT. Translation gives CASSDQGHSNQPQHF.

The CDR3 reads CASSAQPGTGAGEQFF. The DNA for the CDR3 is TGTGCCAGCAGCGCACAACCCGGGACAGGGGCAGGCGAGCAGTTCTTC. This chain joins TRBV7-6 and TRBJ2-1, with 10 bases aligning to TRBD1. This CDR3 region has 16 residues. V lost 5 bases, J lost 10 bases, and 14 bases stayed unmatched. The germline gives CDR1 SGHVS, CDR2 FNYEAQ.

V is TRBV2 and J is TRBJ2-2; tentative D call: TRBD1 (6 bases). Trimming removed 5 bases from V and 4 bases from J, with 11 bases in between. The CDR3 is 14 residues long. CDR1 and CDR2 from the germline V gene are SNHLY and FYNNEI. CDR3: CASSQGMFTGELFF. The CDR3 bases are TGTGCCAGCAGTCAGGGGATGTTCACCGGGGAGCTGTTTTTT.

The chain has TRBV7-2 and TRBJ1-1; possible D gene TRBD1, 5 bases. Trimming cost V 3 bases and J 2 bases, with 13 bases left between them. This CDR3 contains 15 residues. Germline V gene data show CDR1 as SGHTA and CDR2 as FQGNSA. CDR3 coding DNA: TGTGCCAGCAGCTTTGTGGGGCTTGTTAACACTGAAGCTTTCTTT. Translated, it gives CASSFVGLVNTEAFF. Full variable domain (missing parts from reference TRBV7-2 and TRBJ1-1): GAGVSQSPSNKVTEKGKDVELRCDPISGHTALYWYRQSLGQGLEFLIYFQGNSAPDKSGLPSDRFSAERTGGSVSTLTIQRTQQEDSAVYLCASSFVGLVNTEAFFGQGTRLTVV.

This clone is medium-sized by share. This chain links TRBV9 with TRBJ1-2, with 9 bases identical to TRBD1. The CDR3 covers 14 residues. Germline V gene lookup returns CDR1 SGDLS and CDR2 YYNGEE. The V segment lost 4 bases and the J segment 8 bases; nucleotides outside the gene matches: 9. In DNA form, the CDR3 reads TGTGCCAGCAGCCGACGGGGGACAGGGTTAGGCTACACCTTC. This gives the protein CASSRRGTGLGYTF.

The genes are TRBV6-6 and TRBJ2-4, with a tentative D call TRBD2 (6 bases). The CDR3 loop spans 14 amino acids. CDR1 is MNHNY and CDR2 is SVGAGI in the germline V gene (reference sequence). Trimming cost V 2 bases and J 6 bases, with 11 bases left between them. CDR3: CASSYRRETNIQYF. DNA of the CDR3: TGTGCCAGCAGTTACCGTCGGGAGACAAACATTCAGTACTTC.

This clone was seen just once. The V and J genes are TRBV28 and TRBJ2-3; D possibly corresponds to TRBD1 (6 bases). The CDR3 consists of 15 residues. Trimming stripped 4 bases from V and 0 bases from J, with 11 bases between. CDR1 and CDR2 from the germline V gene are MDHEN and SYDVKM. This chain's CDR3 is CASSSPGHSTDTQYF. Written as DNA, the CDR3 is TGTGCCAGCAGTTCTCCGGGACATAGCACAGATACGCAGTATTTT.

The rearrangement links TRBV30 to TRBJ1-1; 8 nucleotides match TRBD1. V lost 0 bases, J lost 2 bases, and 5 bases stayed unmatched. Germline V gene data show CDR1 as GTSNPN and CDR2 as SVGIG (reference sequence). The CDR3 length is 15 residues. CDR3 in DNA: TGTGCCTGGAGTGTCCGGACAGGGCACAACACTGAAGCTTTCTTT. It translates to CAWSVRTGHNTEAFF. Full variable domain (rest looked up from reference TRBV30 and TRBJ1-1): SQTIHQWPATLVQPVGSPLSLECTVEGTSNPNLYWYRQAAGRGLQLLFYSVGIGQISSEVPQNLSASRPQDRQFILSSKKLLLSDSGFYLCAWSVRTGHNTEAFFGQGTRLTVV.

This rearrangement joins TRBV5-5 to TRBJ1-1; the D gene is possibly TRBD1 (6 bases). Looked up from germline, CDR1 is SGHKS and CDR2 is YYEKEE (reference sequence). This CDR3 region has 14 residues. Trimming took 5 bases from V and 6 from J, leaving 17 bases between them. As DNA, the CDR3 is TGTGCCAGCAGTTCTCCCACAGGGAGGCCTGAAGCTTTCTTT. Protein: CASSSPTGRPEAFF.

The J gene is TRBJ2-2, the V gene TRBV7-9; D is perhaps TRBD1 (5 bases). In germline, CDR1 is SEHNR, CDR2 FQNEAQ (reference sequence). This CDR3 is 16 amino acids long. Trimming left V 5 bases short and J 0 bases short, with 13 bases between. The CDR3 DNA follows: TGTGCCAGCAGCCTCCCCGAGACAGCGAACACCGGGGAGCTGTTTTTT. This encodes CASSLPETANTGELFF.

This clone was seen only a few times. J is TRBJ1-5 and V is TRBV19; TRBD1 aligns across 8 bases. V shed 10 bases and J 2 bases; nucleotides not matched to a gene: 7. Germline CDR1 is LNHDA and CDR2 is SQIVND (reference sequence). This CDR3 region has 14 residues. DNA for the CDR3: TGTGCCACCGTAGACAGGGGAGGCAATCAGCCCCAGCATTTT. The encoded protein is CATVDRGGNQPQHF.

The chain has TRBV6-5 and TRBJ1-5; possibly TRBD1 for D (5 bases). Germline values: CDR1 MNHEY, CDR2 SVGAGI. The CDR3 has 13 residues. V dropped 7 bases and J dropped 7 bases, with 14 bases sitting between them. This chain's CDR3 is CASTPQSGQPQHF. In DNA form, the CDR3 reads TGTGCCAGCACCCCACAATCAGGGCAGCCCCAGCATTTT.

This chain links TRBV19 with TRBJ2-4; 11 bases map to TRBD1. CDR3 length: 17 amino acids. V shed 5 bases and J 3 bases; nucleotides not matched to a gene: 9. Germline V CDR1 and CDR2: LNHDA, SQIVND (reference sequence). The CDR3 region is CASSGGQGAYIKNIQYF. The CDR3 nucleotides read TGTGCCAGTAGTGGCGGACAGGGGGCATATATCAAAAACATTCAGTACTTC. Full variable domain (missing parts from reference TRBV19 and TRBJ2-4): DGGITQSPKYLFRKEGQNVTLSCEQNLNHDAMYWYRQDPGQGLRLIYYSQIVNDFQKGDIAEGYSVSREKKESFPLTVTSAQKNPTAFYLCASSGGQGAYIKNIQYFGAGTRLSVL.

The chain has TRBV5-1 and TRBJ1-2; 7 nucleotides align to TRBD1. This CDR3 comprises 15 residues. Trimming removed 8 bases from V and 1 base from J; junction bases left unmatched: 11. The germline V gene encodes CDR1 SGHRS and CDR2 YFSETQ. This CDR3 reads CASRFVDRSNYGYTF. CDR3 in DNA: TGCGCCAGTCGTTTCGTGGACAGGAGTAACTATGGCTACACCTTC. Variable domain in full (rest from reference TRBV5-1 and TRBJ1-2): KAGVTQTPRYLIKTRGQQVTLSCSPISGHRSVSWYQQTPGQGLQFLFEYFSETQRNKGNFPGRFSGRQFSNSRSEMNVSTLELGDSALYLCASRFVDRSNYGYTFGSGTRLTVV.

The V gene is TRBV10-3, the J gene TRBJ1-3; no definite D call. From germline, CDR1 is ENHRY and CDR2 SYGVKD. Trimming took off 3 bases at V and 0 bases at J, with 15 bases between the two ends. The length of the CDR3 is 17 residues. In DNA, the CDR3 is TGTGCCATCAGTGACGGGCCCAGCCGTTACTCTGGAAACACCATATATTTT. This sequence encodes CAISDGPSRYSGNTIYF.

The CDR3 protein is CASTLGQGGGHNQPQHF. CDR3 coding DNA: TGTGCCAGTACCCTGGGACAGGGAGGGGGACACAATCAGCCCCAGCATTTT. The gene calls are TRBV19 and TRBJ1-5; the match to TRBD1 covers 9 bases. The CDR3 loop spans 17 amino acids. In germline, CDR1 is LNHDA, CDR2 SQIVND (reference sequence). The J segment lost 3 bases and the V segment lost 7 bases, leaving 13 bases of the junction unmatched.

The chain recombines TRBV20-1 with TRBJ2-1; 7 bases map to TRBD1. CDR3 size: 11 residues. V lost 7 bases and J lost 7; bases outside the gene matches: 4. The germline V gene has CDR1 DFQATT and CDR2 SNEGSKA (reference sequence). In nucleotides, the CDR3 is TGCAGTGTAGACAGGGTAAATGAGCAGTTCTTC. The encoded protein is CSVDRVNEQFF.

This clone was recorded a few times. The chain carries TRBV28 and TRBJ2-7; perhaps TRBD1 as D (5 bases). The CDR3 runs to 14 residues. Trimming took 2 bases from V and 0 from J, leaving 8 bases between them. Looked up from germline, CDR1 is MDHEN and CDR2 is SYDVKM. CDR3 bases: TGTGCCAGCAGTTTACCGGACAACTCCTACGAGCAGTACTTC. Amino acids: CASSLPDNSYEQYF.

On this clone itself: Additional DNA sequences in this sample encode the identical CDR3. The chain employs TRBV20-1 and TRBJ1-4, with no clear D. The CDR3 totals 11 residues. From germline, CDR1 is DFQATT and CDR2 SNEGSKA (reference sequence). Trimming took off 1 base at V and 8 bases at J, with 5 bases between the two ends. CDR3 DNA: TGCAGTGCTAGAGGTCAAGAAAAACTGTTTTTT. Translating gives CSARGQEKLFF.

CDR3 protein: CASSREANSPLHF. The CDR3, as DNA: TGTGCCAGCTCGCGAGAGGCGAATTCACCCCTCCACTTT. The chain couples TRBV19 to TRBJ1-6; D is unresolved. The V and J ends lost 9 bases and 7 bases respectively, with 13 bases between them. CDR3 size: 13 residues. Germline CDR1 is LNHDA and CDR2 is SQIVND (reference sequence).

The chain carries TRBV6-1 and TRBJ2-7; D is unclear. The germline V gene encodes CDR1 MNHNS and CDR2 SASEGT. The CDR3 sequence is 13 residues long. V shed 3 bases and J shed 9 bases, with 15 bases lying between them. CDR3 in amino acids: CASSDNNPMGQYF. CDR3 bases: TGTGCCAGCAGTGATAACAACCCTATGGGGCAGTACTTC.

The gene calls are TRBV7-6 and TRBJ2-5; D is perhaps TRBD1 or TRBD2 (7 bases each). Germline CDR1 reads SGHVS; CDR2 reads FNYEAQ. The V end was cut by 0 bases, the J end by 3 bases, with 20 bases between. The CDR3 consists of 18 residues. CDR3 in amino acids: CASSLAPGGGGNEETQYF. The CDR3 DNA is TGTGCCAGCAGCTTAGCGCCTGGGGGAGGGGGCAATGAAGAGACCCAGTACTTC.

The chain is built from TRBV2 and TRBJ2-3; the D gene is possibly TRBD1 (5 bases). Germline assignment: CDR1 SNHLY and CDR2 FYNNEI. The V and J ends lost 9 bases and 6 bases respectively, with 16 bases between them. There are 13 residues in the CDR3. CDR3 bases: TGTGCCAGTTCGACAGTGCTACATGATACGCAGTATTTT. This codes for CASSTVLHDTQYF.

The CDR3 DNA reads as TGCAGCGTTGAACTTAAGACAGGGAAAGGATGGGAGACCCAGTACTTC. It specifies CSVELKTGKGWETQYF. This chain connects TRBV29-1 to TRBJ2-5; 7 nucleotides line up with TRBD1. The V gene end was trimmed by 2 bases and the J gene end by 5 bases; junction bases not matched to a gene: 14. The CDR3 runs to 16 residues. Looked up from germline, CDR1 is SQVTM and CDR2 is ANQGSEA.

This chain links TRBV7-9 with TRBJ1-4; D ambiguous. CDR1 and CDR2 (germline): SEHNR, FQNEAQ (reference sequence). V was pared by 5 bases and J by 0 bases, with 7 bases between. The CDR3 has 14 residues. CDR3 protein: CASSVETTNEKLFF. The CDR3 region has the DNA TGTGCCAGCAGCGTAGAAACAACTAATGAAAAACTGTTTTTT.

This sequence joins TRBV7-2 and TRBJ2-7; D remains ambiguous. The CDR3 contains 15 residues. The V gene lost 1 base and the J gene lost 2 bases, with 12 bases spanning the gap. The germline gives CDR1 SGHTA, CDR2 FQGNSA. The DNA for the CDR3 is TGTGCCAGCAGCTTAGATCCAAACTTACCCTACGAGCAGTACTTC. As protein: CASSLDPNLPYEQYF.

The V call is TRBV28, the J call TRBJ1-1, with D maybe TRBD1 (5 bases). V gave up 3 bases and J gave up 5 bases, with 13 bases separating them. Germline V CDR1 and CDR2: MDHEN, SYDVKM. CDR3 length: 14 amino acids. The CDR3 sequence is CASSLAGRGTEAFF. Here the CDR3 DNA reads TGTGCCAGCAGTTTGGCCGGGCGGGGGACTGAAGCTTTCTTT.